What follows is one T cell receptor beta chain and its context. Its antigen is not identified. This entry is derived from a study of shared clonotypes between healthy human individuals. General study points: It was observed that roughly 5.4% of naive CD4 clonotypes were shared across a handful of donors.

Methods used by the authors: Junction-only sequences without quality scores came from ImmunoSEQ, so filtering differed. Method: immunoSEQ multiplex PCR; TCRdb's copy keeps in-frame clones and lacks some. V, J and clone size are taken as reported in that table, and D and trimming were inferred from the DNA itself. The sample lists around 1.4 million clones, about 98.5% occurring once. The material sequenced was naive CD4+ T cells sorted from blood. Subset given: CD45RA+ positively selected. The sequence was collected from a man between 25 and 39 years old in good health.

The CDR3 loop is CASSLVGKTGELFF. The CDR3 DNA is TGTGCCAGCAGCTTAGTGGGAAAGACCGGGGAGCTGTTTTTT. The chain has TRBV5-6 and TRBJ2-2; D is ambiguous. Per germline, CDR1 SGHDT and CDR2 YYEEEE. Trimming took off 2 bases at V and 5 bases at J, with 10 bases between the two ends. The CDR3 is made up of 14 amino acids.